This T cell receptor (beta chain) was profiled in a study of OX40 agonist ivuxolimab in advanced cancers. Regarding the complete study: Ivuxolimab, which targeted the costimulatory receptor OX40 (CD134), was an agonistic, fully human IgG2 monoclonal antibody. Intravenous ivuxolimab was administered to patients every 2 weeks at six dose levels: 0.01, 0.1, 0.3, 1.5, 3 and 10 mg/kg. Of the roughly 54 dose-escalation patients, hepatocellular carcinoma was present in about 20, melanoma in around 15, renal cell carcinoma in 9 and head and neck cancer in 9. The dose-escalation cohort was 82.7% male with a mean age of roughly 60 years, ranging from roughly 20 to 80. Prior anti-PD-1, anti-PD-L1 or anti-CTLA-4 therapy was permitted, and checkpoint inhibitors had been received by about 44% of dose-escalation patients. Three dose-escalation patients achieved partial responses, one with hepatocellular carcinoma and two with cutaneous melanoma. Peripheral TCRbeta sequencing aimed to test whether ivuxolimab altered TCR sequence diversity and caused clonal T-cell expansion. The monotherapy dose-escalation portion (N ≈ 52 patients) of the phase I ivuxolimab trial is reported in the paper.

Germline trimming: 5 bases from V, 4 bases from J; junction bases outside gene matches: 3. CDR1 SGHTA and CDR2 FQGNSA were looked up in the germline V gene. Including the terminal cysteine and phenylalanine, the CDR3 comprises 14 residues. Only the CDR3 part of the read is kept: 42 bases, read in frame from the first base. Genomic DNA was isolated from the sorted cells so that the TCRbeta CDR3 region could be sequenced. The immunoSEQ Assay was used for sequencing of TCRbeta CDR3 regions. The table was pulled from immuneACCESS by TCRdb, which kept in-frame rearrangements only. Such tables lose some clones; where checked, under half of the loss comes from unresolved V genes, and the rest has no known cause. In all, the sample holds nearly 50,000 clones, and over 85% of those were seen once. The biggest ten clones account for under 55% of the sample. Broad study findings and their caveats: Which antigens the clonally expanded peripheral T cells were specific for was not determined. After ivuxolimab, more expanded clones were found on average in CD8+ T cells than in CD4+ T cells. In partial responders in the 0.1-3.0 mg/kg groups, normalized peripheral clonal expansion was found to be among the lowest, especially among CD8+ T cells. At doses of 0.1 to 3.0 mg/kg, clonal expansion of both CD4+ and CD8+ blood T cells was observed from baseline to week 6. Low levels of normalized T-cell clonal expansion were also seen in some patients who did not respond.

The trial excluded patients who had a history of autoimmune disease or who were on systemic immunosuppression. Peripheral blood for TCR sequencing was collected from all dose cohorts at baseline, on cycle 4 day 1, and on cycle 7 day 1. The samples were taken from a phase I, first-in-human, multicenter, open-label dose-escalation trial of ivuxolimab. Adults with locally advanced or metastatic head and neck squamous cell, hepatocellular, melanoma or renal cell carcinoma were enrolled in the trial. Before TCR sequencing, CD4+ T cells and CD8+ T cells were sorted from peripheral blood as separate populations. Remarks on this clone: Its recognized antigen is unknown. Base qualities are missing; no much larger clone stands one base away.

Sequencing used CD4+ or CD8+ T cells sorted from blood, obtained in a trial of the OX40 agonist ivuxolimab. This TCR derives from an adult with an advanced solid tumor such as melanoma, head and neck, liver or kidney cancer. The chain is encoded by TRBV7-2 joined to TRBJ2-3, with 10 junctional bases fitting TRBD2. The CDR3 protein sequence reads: CASSLLAGPDTQYF. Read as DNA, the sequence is TGTGCCAGCAGCCTACTAGCGGGGCCAGATACGCAGTATTTT. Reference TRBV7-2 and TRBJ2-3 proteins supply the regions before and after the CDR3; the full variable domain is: GAGVSQSPSNKVTEKGKDVELRCDPISGHTALYWYRQSLGQGLEFLIYFQGNSAPDKSGLPSDRFSAERTGGSVSTLTIQRTQQEDSAVYLCASSLLAGPDTQYFGPGTRLTVL.